The table lists the clone carrying this T cell receptor beta chain with many counts. This CDR3 region has 15 residues. Trimming removed 3 bases from V and 1 base from J, with 11 bases in between. This specimen comes from a study of T cells after yellow fever vaccination. Generation of TCR cDNA used 5'RACE template switching (which added a universal primer site and UMIs). TCRdb re-called the 5' RACE reads with MiXCR, one entry per CDR3 protein. The sample carries 27,000 or so distinct CDR3 sequences, approximately 4% recorded once. Sequenced material: CD8+ T cells sorted from PBMCs, taken 5 days after the yellow fever booster vaccination. This receptor was taken from a young man who received the YFV17D yellow fever vaccine. The J gene is TRBJ2-3, the V gene TRBV12-3 or TRBV12-4; possibly TRBD1 for D (6 bases). CDR3 sequence reads: CASSFMGAGTDTQYF. Here the CDR3 DNA reads TGTGCCAGCAGTTTTATGGGGGCCGGCACAGATACGCAGTATTTT.